These 13 T cell receptor beta chains originate from one sample sequenced in a study of shared clonotypes between healthy human individuals. Sequencing used immunoSEQ multiplex PCR; TCRdb keeps in-frame clones, though not all of them. The sample includes 2 million to 2.5 million clones, nearly 97% of them seen just once. Sequenced: naive CD4+ T cells sorted from blood. Described subset: CD45RA+ positively selected. These receptors were obtained from a man in his late teens or twenties in good health.

In this sample, this clone turned up once. The chain employs TRBV6-5 and TRBJ1-5; D unresolved. V shed 5 bases and J shed 7 bases, with 9 bases lying between them. The germline CDR1 and CDR2 sequences are MNHEY and SVGAGI. This CDR3 has 12 residues. The CDR3 region has the DNA TGTGCCAGCAGTCCCCGAGGCCAGCCCCAGCATTTT. This gives the protein CASSPRGQPQHF.

The chain is built from TRBV5-6 and TRBJ2-5; D remains ambiguous. V lost 1 base, J lost 2 bases, and 18 bases lay in between. CDR3 length: 17 residues. The germline V gene encodes CDR1 SGHDT and CDR2 YYEEEE. The CDR3 coding sequence is TGTGCCAGCAGCTTGTGGGTAGGCCGCGCTTCGCAAGAGACCCAGTACTTC. Its translation is CASSLWVGRASQETQYF.

The V and J genes are TRBV29-1 and TRBJ2-3; 7 bases agree with TRBD2. The CDR3 covers 16 residues. Germline V lookup: CDR1 SQVTM, CDR2 ANQGSEA. Trimming cost V 7 bases and J 3 bases; bases outside gene matches: 16. The CDR3 is CSALVWEGVSTDTQYF. CDR3 sequence (DNA): TGCAGCGCCCTCGTTTGGGAGGGCGTGAGTACAGATACGCAGTATTTT.

This chain links TRBV11-2 with TRBJ2-7; 8 bases line up with TRBD2. This CDR3 has 17 residues. V shed 5 bases, J shed 5 bases, and the junction held 17 bases outside the gene matches. CDR1 and CDR2 (germline): SGHAT, FQNNGV. CDR3: CASSPQRGQGDFHEQYF. CDR3 bases: TGTGCCAGCAGCCCGCAGCGGGGGCAGGGAGACTTCCACGAGCAGTACTTC.

The genes are TRBV27 and TRBJ2-2; maybe TRBD1 (6 bases). This CDR3 region has 18 residues. V was clipped by 5 bases and J by 4 bases, with 23 bases between them. Germline CDR1 and CDR2: MNHEY and SMNVEV (reference sequence). CDR3 sequence: CASSPGEQTGWFTGELFF. The CDR3 coding sequence is TGTGCCAGCAGTCCAGGGGAACAAACAGGGTGGTTCACCGGGGAGCTGTTTTTT.

The V gene is TRBV10-3, the J gene TRBJ2-3; 10 positions agree with TRBD2. Germline assignment: CDR1 ENHRY and CDR2 SYGVKD. CDR3 length: 15 amino acids. V trimming: 9 bases; J trimming: 2 bases; junction bases outside the gene matches: 8. Here the CDR3 DNA reads TGTGCCATGAGCCCGGGACTAGCGACCACAGATACGCAGTATTTT. It codes for CAMSPGLATTDTQYF.

The J gene is TRBJ1-2, the V gene TRBV5-6; TRBD1 agrees at 9 bases. The CDR3 length is 16 residues. With V trimmed by 1 base and J by 3 bases, 7 bases remained unmatched. Germline CDR1 and CDR2: SGHDT and YYEEEE. CDR3 coding DNA: TGTGCCAGCAGCTTGTATTGGGACAGGGACCACTATGGCTACACCTTC. Translation: CASSLYWDRDHYGYTF.

The V gene is TRBV19, the J gene TRBJ1-3, with 7 bases aligning to TRBD1. This CDR3 has 20 residues. Trimming cost V 6 bases and J 0 bases; bases outside gene matches: 20. CDR1 and CDR2 (germline): LNHDA, SQIVND (reference sequence). CDR3 sequence reads: CASSLSGTAFLFSSGNTIYF. The CDR3 DNA follows: TGTGCCAGTAGCCTGTCCGGGACAGCCTTCCTCTTTAGCTCTGGAAACACCATATATTTT.

V gene TRBV27 combines with J gene TRBJ2-7; 8 bases are a match to TRBD1. The CDR3 has 13 amino acids. Germline CDR1 is MNHEY and CDR2 is SMNVEV (reference sequence). Trimming cost V 8 bases and J 2 bases; bases outside gene matches: 5. This chain's CDR3 is CASRGTGPYEQYF. DNA of the CDR3: TGTGCCAGCCGAGGGACAGGACCCTACGAGCAGTACTTC.

Points on this clone: This specimen includes other DNA sequences encoding the same CDR3. This chain joins TRBV5-4 and TRBJ2-2; D remains unclear. CDR3 length: 12 residues. V lost 4 bases, J lost 2 bases, and 3 bases lay in between. CDR1 is SGHNT and CDR2 is YYREEE in the germline V gene (reference sequence). CDR3 residues: CASSVNTGELFF. DNA of the CDR3: TGTGCCAGCAGCGTAAACACCGGGGAGCTGTTTTTT.

Comment on this clone: Other DNA sequences in the same sample also yield this CDR3. This chain links TRBV5-1 with TRBJ1-1; no firm D call. Per germline, CDR1 SGHRS and CDR2 YFSETQ. The V end lost 0 bases, the J end lost 1 base, and 7 bases lay between the germline ends. The CDR3 extends over 14 amino acids. Here the CDR3 reads CASSLVVGNTEAFF. DNA of the CDR3: TGCGCCAGCAGCTTGGTCGTAGGGAACACTGAAGCTTTCTTT.

The CDR3 reads CAIAAGTTNEKLFF. CDR3 nucleotides: TGTGCCATTGCTGCAGGGACAACTAATGAAAAACTGTTTTTT. The chain recombines TRBV19 with TRBJ1-4, with D possibly TRBD1 on 5 matching bases. This CDR3 is built from 14 residues. Per the germline V gene, CDR1 is LNHDA and CDR2 is SQIVND (reference sequence). V was shortened by 10 bases and J by 0 bases, with 12 bases between the two germline ends.

This clone turned up a few times. V is TRBV28 and J is TRBJ1-2; D unresolved. V lost 3 bases to trimming and J lost 4 bases, with 3 bases between them. The CDR3 covers 11 residues. Germline V gene sequence: CDR1 MDHEN, CDR2 SYDVKM. The CDR3 sequence is CASSFTYGYTF. CDR3 in DNA: TGTGCCAGCAGTTTCACCTATGGCTACACCTTC.